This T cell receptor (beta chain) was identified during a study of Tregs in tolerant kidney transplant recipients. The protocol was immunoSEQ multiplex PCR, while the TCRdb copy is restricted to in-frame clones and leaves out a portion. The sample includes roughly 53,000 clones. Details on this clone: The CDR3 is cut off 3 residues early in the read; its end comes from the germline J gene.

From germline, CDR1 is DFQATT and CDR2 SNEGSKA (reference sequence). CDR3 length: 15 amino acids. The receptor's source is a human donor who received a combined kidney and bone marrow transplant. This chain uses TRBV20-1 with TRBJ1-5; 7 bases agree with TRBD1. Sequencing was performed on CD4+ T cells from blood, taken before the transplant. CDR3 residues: CSARDNRGSWGPQHF. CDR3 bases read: TGCAGTGCTAGAGATAACAGGGGATCATGGGGCCCC.